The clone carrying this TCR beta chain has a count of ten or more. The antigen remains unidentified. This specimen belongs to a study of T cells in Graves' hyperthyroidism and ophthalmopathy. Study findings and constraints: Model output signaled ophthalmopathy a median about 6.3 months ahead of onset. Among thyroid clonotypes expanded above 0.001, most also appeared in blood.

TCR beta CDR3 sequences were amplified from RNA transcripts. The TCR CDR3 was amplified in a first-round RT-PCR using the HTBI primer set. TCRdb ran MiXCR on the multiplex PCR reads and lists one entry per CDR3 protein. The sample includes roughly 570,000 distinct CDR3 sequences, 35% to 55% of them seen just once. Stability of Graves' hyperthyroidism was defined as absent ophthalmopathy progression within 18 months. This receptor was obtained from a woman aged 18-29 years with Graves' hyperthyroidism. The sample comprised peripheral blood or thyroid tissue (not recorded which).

The CDR3 here is CASSLRPEGGYEQYF. The DNA of the CDR3 is TGTGCCAGCAGTTTAAGACCCGAAGGAGGCTACGAGCAGTACTTC. The chain couples TRBV27 to TRBJ2-7; a weak D match, TRBD2 (5 bases). Deletions cut 2 bases from V and 3 bases from J, with 14 bases between. The length of the CDR3 is 15 residues. CDR1 MNHEY and CDR2 SMNVEV come from the germline V gene (reference sequence).